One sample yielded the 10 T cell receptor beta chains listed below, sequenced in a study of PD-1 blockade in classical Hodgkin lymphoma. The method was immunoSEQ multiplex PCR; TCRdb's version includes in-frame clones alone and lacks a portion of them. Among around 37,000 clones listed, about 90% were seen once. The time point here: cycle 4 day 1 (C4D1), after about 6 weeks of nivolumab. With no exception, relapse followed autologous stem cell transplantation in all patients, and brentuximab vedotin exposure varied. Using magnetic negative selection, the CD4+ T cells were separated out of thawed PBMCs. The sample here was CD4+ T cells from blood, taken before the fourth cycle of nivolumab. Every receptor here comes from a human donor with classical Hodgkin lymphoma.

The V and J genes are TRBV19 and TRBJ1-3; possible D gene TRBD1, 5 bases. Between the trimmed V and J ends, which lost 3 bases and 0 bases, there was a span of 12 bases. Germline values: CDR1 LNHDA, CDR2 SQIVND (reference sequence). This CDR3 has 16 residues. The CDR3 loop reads CASSIRAGISGNTIYF. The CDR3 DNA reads TGTGCCAGTAGTATCCGGGCAGGGATCTCTGGAAACACCATATATTTT.

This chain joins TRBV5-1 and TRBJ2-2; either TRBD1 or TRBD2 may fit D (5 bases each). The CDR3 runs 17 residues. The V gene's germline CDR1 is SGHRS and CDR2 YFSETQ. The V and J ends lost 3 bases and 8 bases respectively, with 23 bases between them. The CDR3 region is CASSSQGPGTKAGELFF. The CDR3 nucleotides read TGCGCCAGCAGCTCCCAGGGCCCCGGGACCAAGGCGGGGGAGCTGTTTTTT.

As DNA, the CDR3 is TGCGCCAGCAGTTCTAGCGGGAGTTACGAGCAGTACTTC. It yields the protein CASSSSGSYEQYF. The chain combines TRBV10-1 with TRBJ2-7; 10 bases are shared with TRBD2. J lost 4 bases, V lost 5 bases, and 2 bases had no gene match. The germline CDR1 and CDR2 sequences are WNHNN and SYGVQD (reference sequence). The CDR3 sequence is 13 residues long.

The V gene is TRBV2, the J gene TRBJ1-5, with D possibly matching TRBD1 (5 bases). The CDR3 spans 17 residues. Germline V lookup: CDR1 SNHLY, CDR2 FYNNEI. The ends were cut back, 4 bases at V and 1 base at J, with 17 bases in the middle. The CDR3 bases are TGTGCCAGCAGTGGAGGAGTGTGGGGCGAGAGCAATCAGCCCCAGCATTTT. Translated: CASSGGVWGESNQPQHF.

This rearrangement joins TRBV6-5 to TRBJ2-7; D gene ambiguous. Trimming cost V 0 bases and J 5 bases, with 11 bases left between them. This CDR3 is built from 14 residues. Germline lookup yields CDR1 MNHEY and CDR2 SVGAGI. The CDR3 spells CASSYSTRPNEQYF. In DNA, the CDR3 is TGTGCCAGCAGTTACTCGACGCGGCCTAACGAGCAGTACTTC.

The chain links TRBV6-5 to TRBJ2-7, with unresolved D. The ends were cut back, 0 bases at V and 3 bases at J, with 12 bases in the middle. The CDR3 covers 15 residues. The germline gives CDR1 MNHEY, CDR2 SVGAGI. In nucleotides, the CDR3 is TGTGCCAGCAGTTACTCGCGACCAGGAGTCTACGAGCAGTACTTC. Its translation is CASSYSRPGVYEQYF.

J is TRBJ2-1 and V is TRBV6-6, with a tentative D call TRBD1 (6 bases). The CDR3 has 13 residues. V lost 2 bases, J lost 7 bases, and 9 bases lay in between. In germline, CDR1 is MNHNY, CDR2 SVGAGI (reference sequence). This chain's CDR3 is CASSYLTGNEQFF. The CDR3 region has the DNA TGTGCCAGCAGTTACCTTACAGGGAATGAGCAGTTCTTC.

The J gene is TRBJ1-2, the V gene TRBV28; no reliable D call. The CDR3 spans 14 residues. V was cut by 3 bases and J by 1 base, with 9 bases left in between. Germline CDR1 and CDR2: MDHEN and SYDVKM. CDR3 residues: CASSFSSFNYGYTF. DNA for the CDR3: TGTGCCAGCAGTTTTTCCTCGTTTAACTATGGCTACACCTTC.

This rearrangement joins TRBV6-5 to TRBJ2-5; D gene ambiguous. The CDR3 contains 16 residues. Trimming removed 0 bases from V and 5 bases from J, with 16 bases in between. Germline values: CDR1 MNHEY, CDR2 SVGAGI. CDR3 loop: CASSYSLIGLRETQYF. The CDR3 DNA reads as TGTGCCAGCAGTTACTCGTTGATAGGATTACGGGAGACCCAGTACTTC.

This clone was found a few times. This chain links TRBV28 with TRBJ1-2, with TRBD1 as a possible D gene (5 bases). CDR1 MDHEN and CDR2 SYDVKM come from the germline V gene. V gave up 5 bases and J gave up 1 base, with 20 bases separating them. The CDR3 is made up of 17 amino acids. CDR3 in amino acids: CASSPTALGTGNYGYTF. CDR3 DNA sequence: TGTGCCAGCAGTCCCACCGCCTTGGGGACCGGTAACTATGGCTACACCTTC.